This TCR beta chain derives from a study of T cells after yellow fever vaccination. Whole-study results and caveats: On re-exposure, the response was weaker but peaked faster, at day 5 versus 15. Most clones from primary vaccination resurfaced after the booster (around 95% CD4, about 91% CD8). Among all clonotypes, a small share was observed in both CD4 and CD8 compartments.

In this sample, this clonotype turned up many times. The target antigen is unknown. The authors made TCR cDNA by 5'RACE template switching, adding a universal primer site and UMIs. TCRdb reprocessed the 5' RACE reads with MiXCR, giving one entry per CDR3 protein. The sample contains fewer than 350,000 distinct CDR3 sequences, approximately 4.5% of which appear only once. Looked up from germline, CDR1 is LGHNA and CDR2 is YSLEER. Trimming took 1 base from V and 5 from J, leaving 13 bases between them. This CDR3 spans 15 amino acids. The sample was PBMCs, taken 15 days after the yellow fever booster vaccination. The source is a man aged 18 to 29 who received the YFV17D yellow fever vaccine. This chain connects TRBV4-3 to TRBJ2-3, with D possibly TRBD1 on 6 matching bases. The CDR3: CASSQAQPGVDTQYF. CDR3 in DNA: TGCGCCAGCAGCCAAGCACAGCCAGGGGTAGATACGCAGTATTTT.